Below are 27 T cell receptor beta chains sequenced from a single sample in a study of T-cell reconstitution after alpha-beta-depleted transplantation in children. Unique molecular identifiers were used to barcode this TCRbeta library. TCRdb re-called the PCR reads through MiXCR, storing one row per CDR3 protein. The sample carries about 420,000 distinct CDR3 sequences, about 11% recorded once. The source material was PBMCs from the stem cell graft donor, sampled from the stem cell graft. These receptors were collected from a human donor who donated a stem cell graft to a child with acute myeloid leukemia.

The V call is TRBV19, the J call TRBJ1-5; D is perhaps TRBD1 (5 bases). V was pared by 6 bases and J by 0 bases, with 12 bases between. The germline CDR1 and CDR2 sequences are LNHDA and SQIVND (reference sequence). The CDR3 loop spans 15 amino acids. CDR3 residues: CASRLTDFSNQPQHF. The CDR3, as DNA: TGTGCCAGTAGACTGACAGACTTTAGCAATCAGCCCCAGCATTTT.

This clonotype has a handful of counts. CDR3 residues: CASSQVDFQETQYF. DNA for the CDR3: TGTGCCAGCAGCCAGGTAGACTTCCAAGAGACCCAGTACTTC. The chain has TRBV7-6 and TRBJ2-5; no reliable D call. CDR1 is SGHVS and CDR2 is FNYEAQ in the germline V gene. The CDR3 runs 14 residues. The V end lost 5 bases, the J end lost 1 base, and 11 bases lay between the germline ends.

This chain joins TRBV2 and TRBJ2-7; D is uncertain. Germline V gene data show CDR1 as SNHLY and CDR2 as FYNNEI. This CDR3 comprises 14 residues. Trimming cost V 2 bases and J 2 bases, with 10 bases left between them. CDR3 residues: CASSENPHTYEQYF. The DNA of the CDR3 is TGTGCCAGCAGTGAAAATCCGCACACCTACGAGCAGTACTTC.

This clonotype was seen a handful of times. The chain links TRBV18 to TRBJ1-1; 9 nucleotides match TRBD1. The V and J ends lost 3 bases and 5 bases, in that order; junction bases with no gene match: 10. The CDR3 length is 16 residues. Per germline, CDR1 KGHSH and CDR2 LQKENI. Here the CDR3 DNA reads TGTGCCAGCTCACCCTCGGCGAGGACAGGGGAGACTGAAGCTTTCTTT. Translated: CASSPSARTGETEAFF.

This clonotype has just a few counts. The DNA for the CDR3 is TGCAGCGTTGAAGGTGAAGGAAATGAGCAGTTCTTC. Protein sequence: CSVEGEGNEQFF. The rearrangement joins TRBV29-1 to TRBJ2-1; unclear D gene. The length of the CDR3 is 12 residues. Per germline, CDR1 SQVTM and CDR2 ANQGSEA. Trimming pared 1 base from V and 7 bases from J, leaving 8 bases between.

DNA for the CDR3: TGTGCCAGCAACCCGGGACAGGGGGTTCCTAACTTACGCCTCACAGATACGCAGTATTTT. This sequence encodes CASNPGQGVPNLRLTDTQYF. The chain uses TRBV27 and TRBJ2-3, with 11 bases fitting TRBD1. This CDR3 comprises 20 residues. Germline V gene data show CDR1 as MNHEY and CDR2 as SMNVEV (reference sequence). The V segment lost 7 bases and the J segment 2 bases; nucleotides outside the gene matches: 20.

The sample holds many counts of this clonotype. The chain is built from TRBV20-1 and TRBJ2-3; D is unresolved. Trimming removed 0 bases from V and 2 bases from J, with 9 bases in between. Germline CDR1 and CDR2: DFQATT and SNEGSKA (reference sequence). There are 14 residues in the CDR3. As DNA, the CDR3 is TGCAGTGCTAGAGACCCGGCCTCCACAGATACGCAGTATTTT. Its translation: CSARDPASTDTQYF.

This clonotype was found a few times. The chain combines TRBV29-1 with TRBJ2-5; 9 nucleotides line up with TRBD2. The germline CDR1 and CDR2 sequences are SQVTM and ANQGSEA. After removal of 7 bases from V and 4 bases from J, the junction contained 7 bases not matched to a gene. The CDR3 is 13 amino acids. As DNA, the CDR3 is TGCAGCGGGTCACTAGCGGGCCTAGAGACCCAGTACTTC. This codes for CSGSLAGLETQYF.

This clonotype was recorded a few times. In DNA form, the CDR3 reads TGTGCCAGCAGCTCCAGGGAGGACGAGAATCAGCCCCAGCATTTT. Protein product: CASSSREDENQPQHF. The chain recombines TRBV7-8 with TRBJ1-5; tentatively, D is TRBD1 (5 bases). Germline V gene lookup returns CDR1 SGHVS and CDR2 FQNEAQ. The CDR3 consists of 15 residues. Between the trimmed V and J ends, which lost 4 bases and 4 bases, there was a span of 14 bases.

The chain employs TRBV2 and TRBJ2-5; 12 bases agree with TRBD1. The CDR3 is 16 amino acids. The V segment lost 6 bases and the J segment 7 bases; nucleotides outside the gene matches: 12. The germline V gene encodes CDR1 SNHLY and CDR2 FYNNEI. In DNA, the CDR3 is TGTGCCAGCAGGGAGGGGGGACAGGGGGCTGTTGGGACCCAGTACTTC. Protein: CASREGGQGAVGTQYF.

This sequence joins TRBV6-5 and TRBJ2-1, with TRBD2 as a possible D gene (5 bases). Looked up from germline, CDR1 is MNHEY and CDR2 is SVGAGI. V was trimmed by 0 bases and J by 10 bases, leaving 16 bases between them. The CDR3 contains 15 residues. CDR3 in amino acids: CASSYSTGLVGEQFF. Written as DNA, the CDR3 is TGTGCCAGCAGTTACTCTACGGGGTTAGTGGGGGAGCAGTTCTTC.

This clonotype was seen more than once but under ten times. V is TRBV6-1 and J is TRBJ1-3, with D hard to call. The CDR3 runs 13 residues. Germline lookup yields CDR1 MNHNS and CDR2 SASEGT. Trimming pared 8 bases from V and 4 bases from J, leaving 12 bases between. CDR3 nucleotides: TGTGCCAGCCGGGGTCTCTCCGGAAACACCATATATTTT. It translates to CASRGLSGNTIYF.

This clonotype was counted only a few times. The gene calls are TRBV7-9 and TRBJ2-4; D is perhaps TRBD1 or TRBD2 (6 bases each). CDR3 length: 15 amino acids. Trimming removed 3 bases at V and 2 bases at J, with 11 bases between. Germline CDR1 SEHNR, CDR2 FQNEAQ (reference sequence). The CDR3 is CASSLVGGTKNIQYF. In DNA, the CDR3 is TGTGCCAGCAGCTTGGTAGGGGGGACCAAAAACATTCAGTACTTC.

The rearrangement joins TRBV25-1 to TRBJ2-5; TRBD1 matches at 7 bases. V was clipped by 2 bases and J by 4 bases; unmatched bases: 7. Germline V gene data show CDR1 as MGHDK and CDR2 as SYGVNS. The CDR3 covers 15 residues. The CDR3 sequence is CASSEKWTGAETQYF. The CDR3 region has the DNA TGTGCCAGCAGTGAAAAGTGGACAGGAGCAGAGACCCAGTACTTC. The complete variable domain, with remaining parts taken from reference TRBV25-1 and TRBJ2-5, reads EADIYQTPRYLVIGTGKKITLECSQTMGHDKMYWYQQDPGMELHLIHYSYGVNSTEKGDLSSESTVSRIRTEHFPLTLESARPSHTSQYLCASSEKWTGAETQYFGPGTRLLVL.

The chain carries TRBV4-2 and TRBJ1-5; D unclear. Deletions cut 0 bases from V and 5 bases from J, with 8 bases between. The CDR3 loop spans 14 amino acids. Per the germline V gene, CDR1 is LGHNA and CDR2 is YNFKEQ. CDR3 nucleotides: TGTGCCAGCAGCCAAGAACAGAGAGATCAGCCCCAGCATTTT. Protein: CASSQEQRDQPQHF.

This clonotype was picked up many times. This chain uses TRBV4-3 with TRBJ2-5; 8 bases map to TRBD2. After removal of 1 base from V and 5 bases from J, the junction contained 6 bases not matched to a gene. Germline CDR1 is LGHNA and CDR2 is YSLEER. The CDR3 has 15 amino acids. In DNA, the CDR3 is TGCGCCAGCAGCCAAGGAGCGGGAGAGGTCGAGACCCAGTACTTC. Translating gives CASSQGAGEVETQYF.

This clonotype was picked up a small number of times. The chain recombines TRBV20-1 with TRBJ1-2; D not resolved. The CDR3 spans 13 residues. Germline V lookup: CDR1 DFQATT, CDR2 SNEGSKA (reference sequence). Trimming shortened V by 1 base and J by 3 bases, and 9 bases separated the two germline ends. The CDR3 region is CSARGDRYYGYTF. Here the CDR3 DNA reads TGCAGTGCTAGAGGGGATAGGTACTATGGCTACACCTTC.

The V and J genes are TRBV5-8 and TRBJ2-7; D is unclear. The CDR3 extends over 12 amino acids. Germline V lookup: CDR1 SGHTS, CDR2 YDEGEE. Trimming took off 4 bases at V and 3 bases at J, with 8 bases between the two ends. CDR3: CASSRVIYEQYV. CDR3 DNA sequence: TGTGCCAGCAGCCGCGTCATCTACGAGCAGTACGTC.

The chain joins TRBV7-9 to TRBJ1-4; a possible D gene is TRBD1 (6 bases). This CDR3 is 14 amino acids long. Per the germline V gene, CDR1 is SEHNR and CDR2 is FQNEAQ (reference sequence). V was trimmed by 1 base and J by 7 bases, leaving 10 bases between them. The DNA for the CDR3 is TGTGCCAGCAGCTTAGGGACAGCAACTGAAAAACTGTTTTTT. It translates to CASSLGTATEKLFF.

This clonotype was seen a single time. Compared with germline, one end of the junction differs, possibly owing to a read error. The gene calls are TRBV20-1 and TRBJ2-1; 7 bases are a match to TRBD1. Germline V gene data show CDR1 as DFQATT and CDR2 as SNEGSKA (reference sequence). This CDR3 is 11 amino acids long. This chain's CDR3 is CSPHRGNEQFF. The CDR3 nucleotides are TGCAGTCCCCACAGGGGTAATGAGCAGTTCTTT.

V and J are TRBV11-2 and TRBJ2-6; 12 bases are a match to TRBD1. V lost 5 bases and J lost 2; bases outside the gene matches: 7. The germline gives CDR1 SGHAT, CDR2 FQNNGV. The CDR3 totals 18 residues. The CDR3 sequence is CASSTPRDRGPGANVLTF. The CDR3 nucleotides are TGTGCCAGCAGCACCCCTCGGGACAGGGGGCCTGGGGCCAACGTCCTGACTTTC.

This clonotype has only a few counts. This rearrangement joins TRBV6-5 to TRBJ1-2; a weak D match, TRBD1 (6 bases). The CDR3 is 13 amino acids. Germline loops: CDR1 MNHEY, CDR2 SVGAGI. Trimming removed 2 bases from V and 7 bases from J, with 11 bases in between. Here the CDR3 reads CASSYGGQAGYTF. The CDR3 DNA is TGTGCCAGCAGTTACGGGGGGCAAGCTGGCTACACCTTC.

The rearrangement uses TRBV6-5 and TRBJ1-3; D is possibly TRBD1 (5 bases). Trimming left V 2 bases short and J 13 bases short, with 18 bases between. The CDR3 extends over 14 amino acids. Germline V gene lookup returns CDR1 MNHEY and CDR2 SVGAGI. Here the CDR3 DNA reads TGTGCCAGCAGTTACGGGGGTGACGGTTCGGGGATATATTTT. As protein: CASSYGGDGSGIYF.

This clonotype was picked up a small number of times. This rearrangement joins TRBV6-5 to TRBJ2-1; 7 bases are shared with TRBD1. The J segment lost 3 bases and the V segment lost 2 bases, leaving 4 bases of the junction unmatched. The CDR3 spans 15 residues. The V gene's germline CDR1 is MNHEY and CDR2 SVGAGI. The CDR3 DNA reads as TGTGCCAGCAGTTACGATGGGACAGACTACAATGAGCAGTTCTTC. This gives the protein CASSYDGTDYNEQFF.

The chain carries TRBV5-6 and TRBJ2-5, with 9 bases that match TRBD1. The CDR3 is made up of 15 amino acids. The germline CDR1 and CDR2 sequences are SGHDT and YYEEEE. After removal of 4 bases from V and 1 base from J, the junction contained 5 bases not matched to a gene. CDR3 sequence reads: CASSGGTGSQETQYF. The CDR3 bases are TGTGCCAGCAGCGGGGGGACAGGGAGCCAAGAGACCCAGTACTTC.

The V gene is TRBV12-3 or TRBV12-4, the J gene TRBJ2-2; the D gene is possibly TRBD1 (5 bases). V was clipped by 6 bases and J by 5 bases, with 16 bases between them. CDR3 length equals 15 residues. This CDR3 reads CASRRTGKRTGELFF. The CDR3 bases are TGTGCCAGCAGACGCACAGGAAAGAGGACCGGGGAGCTGTTTTTT.

The V gene is TRBV29-1, the J gene TRBJ2-1; D not certain. The V and J ends lost 2 bases and 9 bases respectively, with 14 bases between them. The germline CDR1 and CDR2 sequences are SQVTM and ANQGSEA. The CDR3 sequence is 13 residues long. The CDR3 loop is CSVEQVPPFEQFF. CDR3 bases: TGCAGCGTTGAACAAGTCCCACCTTTTGAGCAGTTCTTC.